These 2 T cell receptor beta chains were sequenced from one sample in a study of shared clonotypes between healthy human individuals. Data came from immunoSEQ multiplex PCR; TCRdb stores just in-frame clones and leaves some out. This table has nearly 2 million clones, around 96% appearing once. Cells designated naive CD8 were CD45RO-negative and were positively selected for CCR7, with terminally differentiated effector memory CD45RA+ cells excluded. Sequenced input: naive CD8+ T cells sorted from blood. These TCRs come from a young man in good health.

The chain is built from TRBV10-3 and TRBJ2-1, with TRBD1 matching over 8 bases. Trimming took 6 bases from V and 6 from J; bases not matched to a gene: 7. The CDR3 consists of 14 residues. The germline V gene encodes CDR1 ENHRY and CDR2 SYGVKD. CDR3 sequence (DNA): TGTGCCATCAGCGACAGGGGATCAGGCAATGAGCAGTTCTTC. Translating it yields CAISDRGSGNEQFF.

A single count supports this clone. V is TRBV11-3 and J is TRBJ2-5; 10 bases map to TRBD2. V shed 1 base and J 1 base; nucleotides not matched to a gene: 0. This CDR3 comprises 15 residues. From germline, CDR1 is SGHNT and CDR2 YENEEA. The CDR3 is CASSLASGGQETQYF. CDR3 sequence (DNA): TGTGCCAGCAGCTTAGCTAGCGGGGGCCAAGAGACCCAGTACTTC.